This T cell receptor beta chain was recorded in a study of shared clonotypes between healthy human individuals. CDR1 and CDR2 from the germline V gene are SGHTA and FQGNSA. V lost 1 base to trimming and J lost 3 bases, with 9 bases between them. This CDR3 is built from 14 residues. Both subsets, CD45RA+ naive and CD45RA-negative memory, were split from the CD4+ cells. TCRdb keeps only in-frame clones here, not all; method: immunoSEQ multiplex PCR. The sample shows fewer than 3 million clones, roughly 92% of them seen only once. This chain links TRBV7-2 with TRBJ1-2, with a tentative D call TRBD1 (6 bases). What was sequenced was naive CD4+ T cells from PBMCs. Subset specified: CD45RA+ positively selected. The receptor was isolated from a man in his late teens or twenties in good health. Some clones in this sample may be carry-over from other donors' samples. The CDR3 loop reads CASSLGEGDYGYTF. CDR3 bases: TGTGCCAGCAGCTTAGGGGAGGGGGACTATGGCTACACCTTC.